The present T cell receptor (beta chain) was sequenced within a study of lymphopenia after photon versus proton radiotherapy. Findings and limits, study-wide: Survival link was tested only in deceased patients; proton benefit remains a possibility. Oligoclonal CD8+ Temra expansion after nadir drove photon patients' diversity drop. Larger post-nadir TCR diversity loss correlated inversely with survival in deceased patients. Proton therapy kept repertoires fairly stable, unlike photons, which gained effector/memory cells.

This CDR3 region has 15 residues. V lost 3 bases and J 4 bases, leaving 15 bases between the germline ends. Germline-derived CDR1 and CDR2 are LGHNA and YSLEER. TCRdb's table, derived via immunoSEQ multiplex PCR, lists solely in-frame clones and lacks some. This table has about 62,000 clones, roughly 87% appearing once. Note on this clone: No antigen is known for it.

This TCR derives from a man of 80 years or more with esophageal cancer. V is TRBV4-3 and J is TRBJ1-1, with TRBD1 as a possible D gene (5 bases). This sample comprised peripheral blood, obtained from a patient treated with proton-based radiotherapy. CDR3 DNA: TGCGCCAGCAGCCAGCAACCGGGGGGGATCACTGAAGCTTTCTTT. This sequence encodes CASSQQPGGITEAFF.